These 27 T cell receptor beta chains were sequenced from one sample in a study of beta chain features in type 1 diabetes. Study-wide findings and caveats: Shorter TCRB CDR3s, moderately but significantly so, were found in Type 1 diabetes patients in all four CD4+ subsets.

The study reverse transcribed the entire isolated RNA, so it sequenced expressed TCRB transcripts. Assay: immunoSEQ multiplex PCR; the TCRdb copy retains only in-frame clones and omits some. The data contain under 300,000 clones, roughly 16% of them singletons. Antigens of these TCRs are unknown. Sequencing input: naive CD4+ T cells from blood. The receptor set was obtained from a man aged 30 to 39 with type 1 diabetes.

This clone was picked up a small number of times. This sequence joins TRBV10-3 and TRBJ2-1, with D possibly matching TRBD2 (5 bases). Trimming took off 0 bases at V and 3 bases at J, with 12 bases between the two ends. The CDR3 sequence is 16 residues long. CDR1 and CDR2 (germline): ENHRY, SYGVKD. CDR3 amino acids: CAISESWEKFYNEQFF. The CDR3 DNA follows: TGTGCCATCAGTGAGTCGTGGGAGAAATTCTACAATGAGCAGTTCTTC.

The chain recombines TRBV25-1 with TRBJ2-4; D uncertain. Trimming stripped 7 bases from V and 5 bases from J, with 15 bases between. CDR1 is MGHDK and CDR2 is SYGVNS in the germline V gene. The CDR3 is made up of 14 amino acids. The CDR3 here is CASTDRSNENIQYF. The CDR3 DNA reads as TGTGCCAGCACCGACCGGTCCAACGAAAACATTCAGTACTTC.

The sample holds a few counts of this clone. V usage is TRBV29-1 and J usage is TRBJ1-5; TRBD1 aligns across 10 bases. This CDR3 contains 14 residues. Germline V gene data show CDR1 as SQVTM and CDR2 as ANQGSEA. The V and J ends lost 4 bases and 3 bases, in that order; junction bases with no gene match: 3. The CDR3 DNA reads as TGCAGCGTTGGGGACAGGGGCCTCAATCAGCCCCAGCATTTT. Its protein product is CSVGDRGLNQPQHF. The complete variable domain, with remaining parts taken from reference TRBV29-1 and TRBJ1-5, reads SAVISQKPSRDICQRGTSLTIQCQVDSQVTMMFWYRQQPGQSLTLIATANQGSEATYESGFVIDKFPISRPNLTFSTLTVSNMSPEDSSIYLCSVGDRGLNQPQHFGDGTRLSIL.

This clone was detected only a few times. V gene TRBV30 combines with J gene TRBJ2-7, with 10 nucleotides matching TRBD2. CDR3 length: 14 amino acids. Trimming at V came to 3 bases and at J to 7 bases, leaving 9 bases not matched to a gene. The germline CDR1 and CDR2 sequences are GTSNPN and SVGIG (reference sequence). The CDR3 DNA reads TGTGCCTGGAGCGGACTGGTAGCGGGAGGAGAGCAGTACTTC. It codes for CAWSGLVAGGEQYF.

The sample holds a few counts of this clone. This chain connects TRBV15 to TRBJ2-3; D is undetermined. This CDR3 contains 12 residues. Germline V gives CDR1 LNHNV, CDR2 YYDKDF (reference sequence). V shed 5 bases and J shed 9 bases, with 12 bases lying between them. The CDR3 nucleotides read TGTGCCACCAGCTTCAATCTTCCGACGCAGTATTTT. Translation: CATSFNLPTQYF.

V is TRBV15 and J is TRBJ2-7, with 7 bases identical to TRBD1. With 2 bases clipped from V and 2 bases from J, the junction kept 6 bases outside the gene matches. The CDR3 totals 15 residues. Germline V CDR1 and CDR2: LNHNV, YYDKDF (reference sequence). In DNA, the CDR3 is TGTGCCACCAGCAGATTACCGGGACAGCCCTACGAGCAGTACTTC. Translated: CATSRLPGQPYEQYF.

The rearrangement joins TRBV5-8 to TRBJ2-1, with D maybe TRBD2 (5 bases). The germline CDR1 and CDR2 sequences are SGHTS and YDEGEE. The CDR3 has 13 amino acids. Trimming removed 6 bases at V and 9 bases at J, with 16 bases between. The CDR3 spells CASTRREFGEQFF. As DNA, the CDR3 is TGTGCCAGCACCCGAAGGGAGTTCGGTGAGCAGTTCTTC.

CDR3 DNA: TGCGCCAGCAGCTTGGCCGCGGTCACAGATACGCAGTATTTT. Translated, it gives CASSLAAVTDTQYF. The V gene is TRBV5-1, the J gene TRBJ2-3; no firm D call. V was cut by 0 bases and J by 2 bases, with 7 bases left in between. The germline gives CDR1 SGHRS, CDR2 YFSETQ. The CDR3 sequence is 14 residues long.

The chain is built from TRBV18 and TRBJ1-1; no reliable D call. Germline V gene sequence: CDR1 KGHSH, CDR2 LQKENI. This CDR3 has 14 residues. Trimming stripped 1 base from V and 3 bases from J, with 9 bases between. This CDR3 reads CASSPRDQHTEAFF. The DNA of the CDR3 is TGTGCCAGCTCACCACGGGATCAGCACACTGAAGCTTTCTTT.

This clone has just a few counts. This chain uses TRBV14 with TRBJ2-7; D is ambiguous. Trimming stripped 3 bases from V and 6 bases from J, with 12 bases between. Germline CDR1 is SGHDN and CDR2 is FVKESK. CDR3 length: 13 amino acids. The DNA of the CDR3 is TGTGCCAGCAGCCAGGCCCAGATCAGCGAGCAGTACTTC. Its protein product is CASSQAQISEQYF. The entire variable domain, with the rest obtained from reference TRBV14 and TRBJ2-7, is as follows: EAGVTQFPSHSVIEKGQTVTLRCDPISGHDNLYWYRRVMGKEIKFLLHFVKESKQDESGMPNNRFLAERTGGTYSTLKVQPAELEDSGVYFCASSQAQISEQYFGPGTRLTVT.

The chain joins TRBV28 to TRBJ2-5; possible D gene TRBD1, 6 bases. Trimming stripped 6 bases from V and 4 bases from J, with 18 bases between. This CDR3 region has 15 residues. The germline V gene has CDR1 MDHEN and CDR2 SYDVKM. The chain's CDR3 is CASRPRRGPPETQYF. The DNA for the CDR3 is TGTGCCAGCAGGCCGCGCAGGGGCCCGCCAGAGACCCAGTACTTC.

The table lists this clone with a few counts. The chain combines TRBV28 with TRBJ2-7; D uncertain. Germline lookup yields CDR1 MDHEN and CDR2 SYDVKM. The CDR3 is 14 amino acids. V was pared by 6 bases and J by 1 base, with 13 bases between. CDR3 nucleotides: TGTGCCAGCAGCCCAGCCTGGGGATCCTACGAGCAGTACTTC. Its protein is CASSPAWGSYEQYF.

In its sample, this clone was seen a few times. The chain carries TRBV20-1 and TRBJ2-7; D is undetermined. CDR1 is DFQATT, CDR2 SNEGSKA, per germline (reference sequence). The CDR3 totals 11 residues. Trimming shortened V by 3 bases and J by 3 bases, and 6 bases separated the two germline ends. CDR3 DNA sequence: TGCAGTGCTAGTCCGGTCTACGAGCAGTACTTC. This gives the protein CSASPVYEQYF.

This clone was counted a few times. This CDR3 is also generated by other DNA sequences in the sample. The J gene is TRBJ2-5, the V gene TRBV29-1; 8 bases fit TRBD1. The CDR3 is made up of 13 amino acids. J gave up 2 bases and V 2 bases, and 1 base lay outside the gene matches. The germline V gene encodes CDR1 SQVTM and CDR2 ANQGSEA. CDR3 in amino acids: CSVERQGQETQYF. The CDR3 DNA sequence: TGCAGCGTTGAACGACAGGGGCAAGAGACCCAGTACTTC.

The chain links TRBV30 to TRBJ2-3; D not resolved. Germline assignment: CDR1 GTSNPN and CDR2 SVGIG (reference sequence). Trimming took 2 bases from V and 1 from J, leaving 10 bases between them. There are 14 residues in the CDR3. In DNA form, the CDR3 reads TGTGCCTGGAGTATTGCCAGGCGCACAGATACGCAGTATTTT. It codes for CAWSIARRTDTQYF.

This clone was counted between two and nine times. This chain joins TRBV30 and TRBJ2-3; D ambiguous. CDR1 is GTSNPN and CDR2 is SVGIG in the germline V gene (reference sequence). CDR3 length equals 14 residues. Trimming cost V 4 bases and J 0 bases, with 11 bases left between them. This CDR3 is CAWIARSSTDTQYF. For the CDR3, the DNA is TGTGCCTGGATCGCCCGCAGCAGCACAGATACGCAGTATTTT.

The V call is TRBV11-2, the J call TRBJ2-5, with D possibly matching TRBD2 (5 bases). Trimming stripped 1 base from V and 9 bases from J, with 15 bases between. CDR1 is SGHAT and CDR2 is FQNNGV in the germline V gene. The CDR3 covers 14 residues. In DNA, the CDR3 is TGTGCCAGCAGCTTAGGCCATAAGGAGGCGGCCCAGTACTTC. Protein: CASSLGHKEAAQYF.

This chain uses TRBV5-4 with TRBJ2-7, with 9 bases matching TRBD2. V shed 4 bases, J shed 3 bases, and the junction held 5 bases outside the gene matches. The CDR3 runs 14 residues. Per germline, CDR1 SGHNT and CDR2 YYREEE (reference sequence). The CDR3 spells CASSAGTSSYEQYF. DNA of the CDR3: TGTGCCAGCAGCGCCGGGACTAGCAGCTACGAGCAGTACTTC.

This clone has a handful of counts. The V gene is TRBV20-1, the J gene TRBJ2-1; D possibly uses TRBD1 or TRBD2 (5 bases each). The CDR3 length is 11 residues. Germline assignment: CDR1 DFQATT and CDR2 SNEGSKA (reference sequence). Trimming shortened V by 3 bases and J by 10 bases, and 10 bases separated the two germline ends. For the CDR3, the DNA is TGCAGTGCTAGCGGGACGCCCGAGCAGTTCTTC. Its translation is CSASGTPEQFF.

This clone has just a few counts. CDR3 in amino acids: CAWSVHYIYEQYF. The CDR3 nucleotides are TGTGCCTGGAGTGTGCACTATATCTACGAGCAGTACTTC. This chain joins TRBV30 and TRBJ2-7, with D hard to call. Germline CDR1 and CDR2: GTSNPN and SVGIG (reference sequence). The CDR3 has 13 residues. Trimming took 0 bases from V and 3 from J, leaving 9 bases between them.

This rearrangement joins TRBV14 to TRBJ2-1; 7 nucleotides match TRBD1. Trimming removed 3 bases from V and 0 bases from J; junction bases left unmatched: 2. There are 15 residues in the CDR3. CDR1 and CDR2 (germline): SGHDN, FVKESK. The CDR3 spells CASSQTGYSYNEQFF. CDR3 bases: TGTGCCAGCAGCCAGACAGGGTACTCCTACAATGAGCAGTTCTTC.

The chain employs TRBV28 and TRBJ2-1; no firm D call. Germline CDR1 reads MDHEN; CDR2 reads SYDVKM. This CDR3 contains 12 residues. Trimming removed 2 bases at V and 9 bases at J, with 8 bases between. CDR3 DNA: TGTGCCAGCAGTTTAATGGAGAGTGAGCAGTTCTTC. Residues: CASSLMESEQFF.

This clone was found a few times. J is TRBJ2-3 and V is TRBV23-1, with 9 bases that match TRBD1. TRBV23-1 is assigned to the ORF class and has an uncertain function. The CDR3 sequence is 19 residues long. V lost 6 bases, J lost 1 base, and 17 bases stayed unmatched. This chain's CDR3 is CASRPNPAPDRGCTDTQYF. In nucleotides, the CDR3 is TGCGCCAGCAGGCCCAATCCGGCCCCGGACAGGGGATGCACAGATACGCAGTATTTT.

The CDR3 region has the DNA TGTGCCAGCAGGACGGATAGCTCCTACGAGCAGTACTTC. This encodes CASRTDSSYEQYF. This chain links TRBV2 with TRBJ2-7; D is uncertain. The V gene's germline CDR1 is SNHLY and CDR2 FYNNEI. V shed 6 bases and J shed 0 bases, with 9 bases lying between them. The CDR3 is 13 amino acids.

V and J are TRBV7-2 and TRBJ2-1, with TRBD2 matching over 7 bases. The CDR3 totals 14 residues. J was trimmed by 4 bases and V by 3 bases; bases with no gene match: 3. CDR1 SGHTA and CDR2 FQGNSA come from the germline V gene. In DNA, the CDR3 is TGTGCCAGCAGCTTGGTTAGCGGGTACAATGAGCAGTTCTTC. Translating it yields CASSLVSGYNEQFF. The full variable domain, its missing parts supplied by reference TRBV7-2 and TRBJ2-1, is GAGVSQSPSNKVTEKGKDVELRCDPISGHTALYWYRQSLGQGLEFLIYFQGNSAPDKSGLPSDRFSAERTGGSVSTLTIQRTQQEDSAVYLCASSLVSGYNEQFFGPGTRLTVL.

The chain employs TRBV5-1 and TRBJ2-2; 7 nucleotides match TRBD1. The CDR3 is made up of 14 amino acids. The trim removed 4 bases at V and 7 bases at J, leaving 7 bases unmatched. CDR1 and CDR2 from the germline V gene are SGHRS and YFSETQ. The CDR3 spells CASSKTGTGGELFF. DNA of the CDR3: TGCGCCAGCAGCAAGACAGGGACCGGCGGGGAGCTGTTTTTT.

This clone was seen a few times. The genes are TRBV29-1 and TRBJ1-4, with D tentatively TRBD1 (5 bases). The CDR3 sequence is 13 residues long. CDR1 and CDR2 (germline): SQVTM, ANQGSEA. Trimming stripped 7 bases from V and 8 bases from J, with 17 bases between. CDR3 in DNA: TGCAGCGCCTTAGCGGGGGAGGACGAAAAACTGTTTTTT. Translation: CSALAGEDEKLFF.